This paragraph reports one TCR beta chain. Antigen: not known. Transcripts of RNA were the source for amplifying TCR beta CDR3 regions. In the first round, RT-PCR was carried out with HTBI primers, and a multiplex PCR formed the second round. One entry per CDR3 protein results from TCRdb running MiXCR on the multiplex PCR reads. In the table there are 57,000 or so distinct CDR3 sequences, more than 40% of which are singletons. The source of the sample is a study of Graves' ophthalmopathy and Graves' hyperthyroidism. Broader study findings: A model of 13 signatures distinguished ophthalmopathy from stable hyperthyroidism at approximately 90% sensitivity and 65% to 84% specificity.

V was pared by 7 bases and J by 2 bases, with 8 bases of the junction left unmatched. The germline V gene encodes CDR1 SGHNT and CDR2 YYREEE (reference sequence). The CDR3 is made up of 14 amino acids. The V gene is TRBV5-4, the J gene TRBJ1-1, with TRBD1 matching over 7 bases. The specimen sequenced was peripheral blood. The source of this sequence is an adult woman with Graves' ophthalmopathy. The CDR3 loop is CASGRQGSNTEAFF. As DNA, the CDR3 is TGTGCCAGCGGTCGACAGGGAAGTAACACTGAAGCTTTCTTT.